Each of the 28 T cell receptor beta chains below was sequenced from the same sample in a study of T cell responses to AZD1222 COVID-19 vaccine listed by TCRdb under 2021. In the paper's terms, the time point label means: baseline before first vaccination. Library preparation was by the immunoSEQ multiplex PCR assay. Held by TCRdb, this immuneACCESS table contains in-frame sequences only and omits some clones. Under half of the omission traces to an unresolved V gene where checked; the cause of the rest is unknown. This sample comprises 90,000 to 150,000 clones, around nine tenths of them detected only once. The top ten constitute 7% to 8.5% of the sample. The sequencing here drew on peripheral blood, taken on day 0 of AZD1222 vaccination. The receptor source for this set is an adult in good health.

The CDR3 nucleotides are TGTGCCAGCAGCGAAGGAAGGGGGTATGGCTACACCTTC. Protein product: CASSEGRGYGYTF. This sequence joins TRBV7-2 and TRBJ1-2; D may be TRBD1 (6 bases). Trimming stripped 5 bases from V and 5 bases from J, with 12 bases between. This CDR3 has 13 residues. Germline-derived CDR1 and CDR2 are SGHTA and FQGNSA. The variable domain in full, with the rest retrieved from reference TRBV7-2 and TRBJ1-2, is GAGVSQSPSNKVTEKGKDVELRCDPISGHTALYWYRQSLGQGLEFLIYFQGNSAPDKSGLPSDRFSAERTGGSVSTLTIQRTQQEDSAVYLCASSEGRGYGYTFGSGTRLTVV.

This chain joins TRBV2 and TRBJ1-2, with 9 bases identical to TRBD1. CDR3 length: 14 amino acids. V lost 6 bases to trimming and J lost 3 bases; unmatched junction nucleotides: 5. CDR1 and CDR2 from the germline V gene are SNHLY and FYNNEI. CDR3 sequence reads: CASSSQGADYGYTF. In DNA form, the CDR3 reads TGTGCCAGCAGCTCACAGGGGGCGGACTATGGCTACACCTTC.

The chain links TRBV11-3 to TRBJ2-7; D remains ambiguous. This CDR3 is built from 13 residues. The V gene lost 1 base and the J gene lost 2 bases, with 6 bases spanning the gap. Germline V gene data show CDR1 as SGHNT and CDR2 as YENEEA. The CDR3, as DNA: TGTGCCAGCAGCTTAGGGTCCCCCTACGAGCAGTACTTC. This translates into CASSLGSPYEQYF. The variable domain in full, with the rest retrieved from reference TRBV11-3 and TRBJ2-7, is EAGVVQSPRYKIIEKKQPVAFWCNPISGHNTLYWYLQNLGQGPELLIRYENEEAVDDSQLPKDRFSAERLKGVDSTLKIQPAELGDSAVYLCASSLGSPYEQYFGPGTRLTVT.

The rearrangement links TRBV9 to TRBJ1-1, with D uncertain. The CDR3 spans 13 residues. The V end lost 0 bases, the J end lost 0 bases, and 3 bases lay between the germline ends. The germline gives CDR1 SGDLS, CDR2 YYNGEE. The DNA of the CDR3 is TGTGCCAGCAGCGTAGCAGTGAACACTGAAGCTTTCTTT. Translated, it gives CASSVAVNTEAFF.

The rearrangement joins TRBV10-2 to TRBJ1-6; D remains ambiguous. The length of the CDR3 is 13 residues. Germline assignment: CDR1 WSHSY and CDR2 SAAADI. V lost 7 bases to trimming and J lost 6 bases, with 10 bases between them. The CDR3, as DNA: TGCGCCAGCATGGTCCGGGTTAATTCACCCCTCCACTTT. It translates to CASMVRVNSPLHF.

The chain links TRBV9 to TRBJ2-1; possibly TRBD1 for D (6 bases). This CDR3 spans 14 amino acids. Deletions cut 0 bases from V and 7 bases from J, with 11 bases between. The germline gives CDR1 SGDLS, CDR2 YYNGEE. The DNA of the CDR3 is TGTGCCAGCAGCGTAGTTGCAGGGGTGAATGAGCAGTTCTTC. It encodes CASSVVAGVNEQFF.

This sequence joins TRBV5-1 and TRBJ1-3; 7 bases fit TRBD1. Germline CDR1 and CDR2: SGHRS and YFSETQ. The trim removed 5 bases at V and 0 bases at J, leaving 5 bases unmatched. The CDR3 extends over 15 amino acids. CDR3 loop: CASRGDSFSGNTIYF. CDR3 DNA sequence: TGCGCCAGCAGAGGGGACAGCTTCTCTGGAAACACCATATATTTT.

The chain carries TRBV24-1 and TRBJ1-1; D gene uncertain. The V and J ends lost 5 bases and 11 bases respectively, with 11 bases between them. The CDR3 runs to 11 residues. Germline-derived CDR1 and CDR2 are KGHDR and SFDVKD. The CDR3 reads CATSVSGRAFF. In nucleotides, the CDR3 is TGTGCCACCAGTGTTAGCGGTCGGGCTTTCTTT.

The V call is TRBV18, the J call TRBJ2-1, with D possibly matching TRBD2 (5 bases). The CDR3 runs 14 residues. Germline V gives CDR1 KGHSH, CDR2 LQKENI. The ends were cut back, 2 bases at V and 9 bases at J, with 14 bases in the middle. DNA for the CDR3: TGTGCCAGCTCACCAGGAGAGGGATTAAGTGAGCAGTTCTTC. Its protein is CASSPGEGLSEQFF.

The chain joins TRBV7-2 to TRBJ2-3, with no clear D. CDR1 is SGHTA, CDR2 FQGNSA, per germline. The ends were cut back, 1 base at V and 0 bases at J, with 5 bases in the middle. The CDR3 runs 14 residues. As DNA, the CDR3 is TGTGCCAGCAGCTTAGATCGCAGCACAGATACGCAGTATTTT. Amino acids: CASSLDRSTDTQYF.

Remarks on this clone: Sequence at one end of the junction differs from germline and may be a read error. The gene calls are TRBV4-1 and TRBJ2-5; 7 nucleotides line up with TRBD2. The CDR3 consists of 16 residues. Germline V gives CDR1 MGHRA, CDR2 YSYEKL. CDR3 bases: TGCGCCAGCAGCCAAGATCCCGCGGGGGTCCAAAAGACCCAGTACTTC. Translation gives CASSQDPAGVQKTQYF.

This CDR3 reads CATSEPSGGGRVVNEQFF. The CDR3 nucleotides read TGTGCCACCAGTGAGCCCTCAGGCGGCGGGAGAGTCGTCAATGAGCAGTTCTTC. The chain uses TRBV24-1 and TRBJ2-1, with 7 bases lining up with TRBD2. J gave up 6 bases and V 4 bases, and 17 bases lay outside the gene matches. CDR1 is KGHDR and CDR2 is SFDVKD in the germline V gene. CDR3 length: 18 residues.

Written as DNA, the CDR3 is TGTGCCAGCAGCCATGGGACAGTAACCTTGCTAGCCAAAAACATTCAGTACTTC. It specifies CASSHGTVTLLAKNIQYF. The V call is TRBV7-2, the J call TRBJ2-4; 7 bases are shared with TRBD1. J lost 0 bases, V lost 5 bases, and 13 bases had no gene match. The CDR3 consists of 18 residues. Germline lookup yields CDR1 SGHTA and CDR2 FQGNSA.

The chain couples TRBV5-4 to TRBJ2-1; 8 nucleotides line up with TRBD2. Germline trimming cut 0 bases from V and 1 base from J; bases unmatched to any gene: 9. CDR3 length: 18 amino acids. Per the germline V gene, CDR1 is SGHNT and CDR2 is YYREEE (reference sequence). The CDR3, as DNA: TGTGCCAGCAGCTTGGGAGGCGGGGGGCAGGGGTCCTACAATGAGCAGTTCTTC. It codes for CASSLGGGGQGSYNEQFF.

The CDR3 DNA is TGTGCCAGCAGAATCCAACAAGGGCGAGAGACCCAGTACTTC. The encoded protein is CASRIQQGRETQYF. The V and J genes are TRBV5-6 and TRBJ2-5; D is unresolved. Germline lookup yields CDR1 SGHDT and CDR2 YYEEEE. Trimming removed 5 bases from V and 4 bases from J, with 15 bases in between. This CDR3 has 14 residues.

The V call is TRBV5-1, the J call TRBJ1-5, with D possibly being TRBD1 (5 bases). Trimming removed 4 bases at V and 4 bases at J, with 15 bases between. The germline V gene has CDR1 SGHRS and CDR2 YFSETQ. There are 15 residues in the CDR3. CDR3 coding DNA: TGCGCCAGCAGCCCGGATGAGGGGAATAATCAGCCCCAGCATTTT. Amino acid sequence: CASSPDEGNNQPQHF.

The chain carries TRBV5-5 and TRBJ1-2; 7 nucleotides line up with TRBD1. Germline CDR1 SGHKS, CDR2 YYEKEE (reference sequence). V was pared by 7 bases and J by 4 bases, with 7 bases of the junction left unmatched. The CDR3 contains 13 residues. The CDR3 region is CASGPWTGYGYTF. The CDR3 region has the DNA TGTGCCAGCGGGCCGTGGACAGGCTATGGCTACACCTTC.

J is TRBJ1-1 and V is TRBV19; D remains ambiguous. This CDR3 has 13 residues. Germline assignment: CDR1 LNHDA and CDR2 SQIVND (reference sequence). V was trimmed by 2 bases and J by 2 bases, leaving 6 bases between them. The CDR3 reads CASSINPNTEAFF. In DNA, the CDR3 is TGTGCCAGTAGTATAAACCCTAACACTGAAGCTTTCTTT.

A remark on this clone: The sample contains more than one DNA sequence encoding this CDR3. This rearrangement joins TRBV19 to TRBJ2-2; 12 bases align to TRBD1. The germline CDR1 and CDR2 sequences are LNHDA and SQIVND (reference sequence). This CDR3 region has 16 residues. The trim removed 5 bases at V and 4 bases at J, leaving 5 bases unmatched. CDR3 nucleotide sequence: TGTGCCAGTAGTTCGGGACAGGGGGCGGGCACCGGGGAGCTGTTTTTT. Translated, it gives CASSSGQGAGTGELFF.

This sequence joins TRBV10-2 and TRBJ2-7; D may be TRBD2 (6 bases). Germline V gene lookup returns CDR1 WSHSY and CDR2 SAAADI. This CDR3 is 13 amino acids long. V was pared by 3 bases and J by 5 bases, with 11 bases between. The DNA for the CDR3 is TGCGCCAGCAGTGATCGGGGGTGGGACGAGCAGTACTTC. Its protein is CASSDRGWDEQYF.

This sequence joins TRBV7-3 and TRBJ1-2; D ambiguous. Trimming took 5 bases from V and 4 from J, leaving 14 bases between them. The CDR3 consists of 14 residues. Germline V gene sequence: CDR1 SGHTA, CDR2 FQGTGA. Written as DNA, the CDR3 is TGTGCCAGCAGCCGGCCGGACCTTTTCTATGGCTACACCTTC. Its protein is CASSRPDLFYGYTF. Variable domain in full (rest from reference TRBV7-3 and TRBJ1-2): GAGVSQTPSNKVTEKGKYVELRCDPISGHTALYWYRQSLGQGPEFLIYFQGTGAADDSGLPNDRFFAVRPEGSVSTLKIQRTERGDSAVYLCASSRPDLFYGYTFGSGTRLTVV.

This sequence joins TRBV5-1 and TRBJ1-3; weak D call: TRBD1 (5 bases). The CDR3 sequence is 16 residues long. V dropped 0 bases and J dropped 0 bases, with 10 bases sitting between them. In germline, CDR1 is SGHRS, CDR2 YFSETQ. CDR3 region: CASSLAPGGSGNTIYF. CDR3 DNA sequence: TGCGCCAGCAGCTTGGCCCCGGGGGGCTCTGGAAACACCATATATTTT.

The chain couples TRBV5-4 to TRBJ2-7; the D gene is possibly TRBD2 (5 bases). The germline V gene encodes CDR1 SGHNT and CDR2 YYREEE (reference sequence). CDR3 length: 11 residues. Deletions cut 4 bases from V and 5 bases from J, with 7 bases between. The DNA of the CDR3 is TGTGCCAGCAGCACCGGGGACGAGCAGTACTTC. This encodes CASSTGDEQYF.

V usage is TRBV12-3 or TRBV12-4 and J usage is TRBJ2-1, with D possibly matching TRBD2 (5 bases). This CDR3 has 11 residues. Trimming removed 5 bases from V and 13 bases from J, with 12 bases in between. The CDR3 nucleotides are TGTGCCAGCAGTCTGGGGAGTATACAGTTCTTC. Its translation is CASSLGSIQFF.

This rearrangement joins TRBV18 to TRBJ2-6; D is uncertain. The CDR3 runs 19 residues. V lost 3 bases and J lost 2, with 20 bases in between. Germline CDR1 and CDR2: KGHSH and LQKENI. CDR3 loop: CASSPIQTTKRTGANVLTF. CDR3 DNA: TGTGCCAGCTCACCTATACAAACGACAAAAAGGACTGGGGCCAACGTCCTGACTTTC.

CDR3 nucleotide sequence: TGTGCCAGCTCACCGGACCCCCGGGCGTATGAAAAACTGTTTTTT. Its protein is CASSPDPRAYEKLFF. The V and J genes are TRBV18 and TRBJ1-4; no clear D gene. CDR1 is KGHSH, CDR2 LQKENI, per germline. The CDR3 consists of 15 residues. Trimming left V 3 bases short and J 6 bases short, with 14 bases between.

The chain has TRBV6-5 and TRBJ2-1, with D unclear. CDR1 is MNHEY and CDR2 is SVGAGI in the germline V gene. The CDR3 has 12 residues. Deletions cut 6 bases from V and 7 bases from J, with 10 bases between. The CDR3 DNA sequence: TGTGCCAGCAGACCTAGAGGAAATGAGCAGTTCTTC. Protein sequence: CASRPRGNEQFF.

V is TRBV7-9 and J is TRBJ1-4; weak D call: TRBD1 (5 bases). The V gene lost 2 bases and the J gene lost 8 bases, with 12 bases spanning the gap. The germline V gene encodes CDR1 SEHNR and CDR2 FQNEAQ (reference sequence). This CDR3 region has 14 residues. As DNA, the CDR3 is TGTGCCAGCAGCTTAAGGGGTGGAGTCGAAAAACTGTTTTTT. Its protein is CASSLRGGVEKLFF.